Each of the 20 T cell receptor beta chains below was sequenced from the same sample in a study of cytomegalovirus exposure and HLA in healthy donors (dated by TCRdb to the late 2010s). Receptor amplification or capture employed the immunoSEQ multiplex PCR assay. For the multiplex PCR, a mixture combining 60 forward primers for TCR Vbeta segments and 13 reverse primers for TCR Jbeta segments was used. In TCRdb, the immuneACCESS table is reduced to in-frame sequences with V and J assigned. These tables do not hold every clone; where another copy was compared, an unresolved V gene accounts for under half, and the others remain unexplained. Recorded for this sample are over 110,000 clones; about 80% of them occurred a single time. The leading ten clones occupy roughly 5.6% of the sample. Sequenced input: PBMCs. These receptors were collected from a woman in her thirties or forties in good health and CMV-seropositive.

This sequence joins TRBV7-9 and TRBJ2-5, with TRBD2 identical over 7 bases. The end of the DNA fits TRBJ2-7 better, so the J call may be wrong. The CDR3 spans 14 residues. From germline, CDR1 is SEHNR and CDR2 FQNEAQ (reference sequence). The CDR3 is CASSLAGGTYEQYF. DNA of the CDR3: TGTGCCAGCAGCTTAGCGGGGGGGACCTACGAGCAGTACTTC.

The chain joins TRBV28 to TRBJ1-2; 10 bases match TRBD1. The V gene end was trimmed by 6 bases and the J gene end by 3 bases; junction bases not matched to a gene: 10. Looked up from germline, CDR1 is MDHEN and CDR2 is SYDVKM. The CDR3 is 16 amino acids. The CDR3 DNA follows: TGTGCCAGCAGCCCCCACGGACAGGGGGGCGACTATGGCTACACCTTC. It yields the protein CASSPHGQGGDYGYTF.

This clone was seen more than once but under ten times. The chain couples TRBV6-5 to TRBJ2-7, with D maybe TRBD1 (6 bases). The V gene's germline CDR1 is MNHEY and CDR2 SVGAGI. This CDR3 is built from 12 residues. V was clipped by 6 bases and J by 3 bases, with 9 bases between them. The CDR3 is CASRGTIYEQYF. The DNA of the CDR3 is TGTGCCAGCAGGGGGACAATCTACGAGCAGTACTTC.

The chain joins TRBV5-1 to TRBJ2-5; TRBD1 matches at 7 bases. Trimming at V came to 4 bases and at J to 2 bases, leaving 5 bases not matched to a gene. CDR1 is SGHRS, CDR2 YFSETQ, per germline. There are 14 residues in the CDR3. The CDR3 DNA follows: TGCGCCAGCAGCCAAGGGACAGTACAAGAGACCCAGTACTTC. Its protein is CASSQGTVQETQYF.

V is TRBV10-3 and J is TRBJ2-7; 9 nucleotides align to TRBD1. V trimming: 6 bases; J trimming: 9 bases; junction bases outside the gene matches: 15. The CDR3 sequence is 15 residues long. Germline assignment: CDR1 ENHRY and CDR2 SYGVKD. The CDR3 loop is CAIRSDRGEVHGQYF. In nucleotides, the CDR3 is TGTGCCATCAGGTCGGACAGGGGAGAGGTACATGGGCAGTACTTC.

The chain links TRBV30 to TRBJ2-3; maybe TRBD2 (6 bases). The germline V and J ends were trimmed by 3 bases and 2 bases, with 9 bases remaining between them. The germline CDR1 and CDR2 sequences are GTSNPN and SVGIG (reference sequence). The CDR3 contains 13 residues. The CDR3 sequence is CAWSGTFTDTQYF. CDR3 nucleotide sequence: TGTGCCTGGAGCGGGACTTTCACAGATACGCAGTATTTT.

This sequence joins TRBV20-1 and TRBJ2-7; D uncertain. The CDR3 runs 10 residues. CDR1 is DFQATT and CDR2 is SNEGSKA in the germline V gene (reference sequence). V was cut by 5 bases and J by 6 bases, with 8 bases left in between. The CDR3 sequence is CSAALGEQYF. In DNA, the CDR3 is TGCAGTGCTGCCCTCGGCGAGCAGTACTTC.

The chain carries TRBV29-1 and TRBJ2-7; weak D call: TRBD2 (6 bases). V lost 5 bases, J lost 5 bases, and 19 bases lay in between. The CDR3 runs 14 residues. Germline CDR1 is SQVTM and CDR2 is ANQGSEA. The CDR3, as DNA: TGCAGCGTTTCGGACTACTCCCGTGCCAACGAGCAGTACTTC. Amino acid sequence: CSVSDYSRANEQYF.

V usage is TRBV7-2 and J usage is TRBJ1-1, with TRBD1 as a possible D gene (5 bases). The CDR3 is 15 amino acids. Germline V gene lookup returns CDR1 SGHTA and CDR2 FQGNSA. V lost 2 bases to trimming and J lost 1 base, with 11 bases between them. CDR3 coding DNA: TGTGCCAGCAGCTTAATGAGCAGGGCGAACACTGAAGCTTTCTTT. It encodes CASSLMSRANTEAFF.

The rearrangement uses TRBV29-1 and TRBJ1-2; 7 bases agree with TRBD1. The length of the CDR3 is 11 residues. In germline, CDR1 is SQVTM, CDR2 ANQGSEA. V trimming: 7 bases; J trimming: 3 bases; junction bases outside the gene matches: 2. The DNA of the CDR3 is TGCAGCGCTGGGACAGACTATGGCTACACCTTC. As protein: CSAGTDYGYTF.

J is TRBJ2-2 and V is TRBV5-1; D unresolved. Trimming cost V 0 bases and J 4 bases, with 7 bases left between them. CDR1 is SGHRS and CDR2 is YFSETQ in the germline V gene. This CDR3 region has 14 residues. The CDR3 nucleotides are TGCGCCAGCAGCTTGGCCCGAGGCACCGGGGAGCTGTTTTTT. Translation gives CASSLARGTGELFF. Based on the CDR3 plus reference TRBV5-1 and TRBJ2-2, the full variable domain is KAGVTQTPRYLIKTRGQQVTLSCSPISGHRSVSWYQQTPGQGLQFLFEYFSETQRNKGNFPGRFSGRQFSNSRSEMNVSTLELGDSALYLCASSLARGTGELFFGEGSRLTVL.

This chain joins TRBV28 and TRBJ1-2; D is possibly TRBD1 (6 bases). CDR3 size: 15 residues. V shed 2 bases and J shed 2 bases, with 12 bases lying between them. CDR1 and CDR2 from the germline V gene are MDHEN and SYDVKM. The CDR3 DNA sequence: TGTGCCAGCAGTTTACCCGGACAGTTAAACTATGGCTACACCTTC. Its protein product is CASSLPGQLNYGYTF.

The gene calls are TRBV7-9 and TRBJ2-7; D is unclear. There are 14 residues in the CDR3. V lost 2 bases, J lost 0 bases, and 8 bases lay in between. From germline, CDR1 is SEHNR and CDR2 FQNEAQ (reference sequence). The CDR3 loop is CASSLLTGSYEQYF. DNA of the CDR3: TGTGCCAGCAGCTTACTGACGGGCTCCTACGAGCAGTACTTC.

This chain uses TRBV11-3 with TRBJ2-1; 10 bases are a match to TRBD2. The junction had 9 bases not matched to a gene; V was cut back by 1 base and J by 3 bases. Germline loops: CDR1 SGHNT, CDR2 YENEEA. This CDR3 is built from 18 residues. The CDR3: CASSLGGASGSLYNEQFF. The CDR3 bases are TGTGCCAGCAGCTTAGGTGGGGCTAGCGGGAGTCTCTACAATGAGCAGTTCTTC.

This chain joins TRBV5-5 and TRBJ2-5, with D perhaps TRBD1 (5 bases). The V end was cut by 1 base, the J end by 2 bases, with 9 bases between. Germline V gene sequence: CDR1 SGHKS, CDR2 YYEKEE (reference sequence). The CDR3 consists of 14 residues. The CDR3 region is CASSLNRIQETQYF. The CDR3 DNA sequence: TGTGCCAGCAGCTTGAACAGGATACAAGAGACCCAGTACTTC.

The chain recombines TRBV27 with TRBJ2-3; 9 nucleotides align to TRBD1. With V trimmed by 6 bases and J by 3 bases, 1 base remained unmatched. The germline CDR1 and CDR2 sequences are MNHEY and SMNVEV (reference sequence). The CDR3 totals 13 residues. This CDR3 is CASRGTGTDTQYF. Here the CDR3 DNA reads TGTGCCAGCAGAGGGACAGGGACAGATACGCAGTATTTT.

The chain has TRBV28 and TRBJ1-5, with TRBD1 identical over 9 bases. Trimming removed 7 bases from V and 2 bases from J; junction bases left unmatched: 15. The CDR3 length is 18 residues. The germline gives CDR1 MDHEN, CDR2 SYDVKM. The chain's CDR3 is CASTHAPGQGRGNQPQHF. The CDR3 DNA reads TGTGCCAGCACTCACGCTCCGGGACAGGGCCGGGGCAATCAGCCCCAGCATTTT.

CDR3 sequence: CAIAGGTSGRRETQYF. The CDR3 region has the DNA TGTGCCATCGCGGGGGGGACTAGCGGGAGGAGAGAGACCCAGTACTTC. This chain links TRBV10-3 with TRBJ2-5, with 15 bases aligning to TRBD2. This CDR3 has 16 amino acids. V dropped 8 bases and J dropped 4; count of bases not matched to a gene: 8. Germline CDR1 is ENHRY and CDR2 is SYGVKD.

This clone was picked up one time. This rearrangement joins TRBV5-1 to TRBJ2-7, with D maybe TRBD1 (6 bases). V was clipped by 2 bases and J by 2 bases, with 11 bases between them. Germline values: CDR1 SGHRS, CDR2 YFSETQ. The CDR3 contains 14 residues. The CDR3, as DNA: TGCGCCAGCAGCTTACTCGGACAGCCCTACGAGCAGTACTTC. This gives the protein CASSLLGQPYEQYF.

V gene TRBV9 combines with J gene TRBJ2-2; a possible D gene is TRBD1 (5 bases). Trimming took off 2 bases at V and 4 bases at J, with 18 bases between the two ends. In germline, CDR1 is SGDLS, CDR2 YYNGEE. The CDR3 totals 17 residues. CDR3 protein: CASSVSTVRKGTGELFF. CDR3 DNA: TGTGCCAGCAGCGTGTCGACAGTCCGAAAGGGCACCGGGGAGCTGTTTTTT.